This section outlines one T cell receptor (beta chain) sequence together with its context. The data were taken from a study of beta chain features in type 1 diabetes. Sorting of CD4+ naive, central memory, regulatory and stem cell-like memory cells was performed via CD45RO/CCR7/CD25/CD127/CD95/CD27. TCRB transcripts that were expressed got sequenced, as all of the isolated RNA had been reverse transcribed. Here immunoSEQ multiplex PCR was the method, and the copy in TCRdb shows in-frame clones only, minus some. The repertoire holds about 300,000 clones, with under 8.5% as singletons. Sequenced material: central memory CD4+ T cells from blood. This TCR was recovered from a woman under 30 in good health.

For the CDR3, the DNA is TGTGCCAGCAGCCATGGGACAGGGCGAAATCAGCCCCAGCATTTT. Translation gives CASSHGTGRNQPQHF. The J gene is TRBJ1-5, the V gene TRBV7-6, with 9 bases matching TRBD1. Germline V gene lookup returns CDR1 SGHVS and CDR2 FNYEAQ. The CDR3 covers 15 residues. V lost 5 bases to trimming and J lost 4 bases; unmatched junction nucleotides: 6. Full variable domain (remainder filled in from reference TRBV7-6 and TRBJ1-5): GAGVSQSPRYKVTKRGQDVALRCDPISGHVSLYWYRQALGQGPEFLTYFNYEAQQDKSGLPNDRFSAERPEGSISTLTIQRTEQRDSAMYRCASSHGTGRNQPQHFGDGTRLSIL.